A selection of T cell receptor beta chains follows, all from one sample in a study of blood T cell repertoires in COVID-19. Method: immunoSEQ multiplex PCR; TCRdb's copy keeps in-frame clones and lacks some. The repertoire holds over 200,000 clones, with around 85% as singletons. Specimen: peripheral blood. The receptors were gathered from a woman aged 25-40 years who had recovered from COVID-19. Each CDR3 is given with its conserved first and last residue. The order of the fields is V gene, D gene, J gene, clone size, CDR3 protein, CDR3 DNA. D genes are given only for firm matches. Not all rows give a size; the values are once, few, many and, for expanded clones, a class.

v_call: TRBV7-2; d_call: NA; j_call: TRBJ2-2; clone_size: NA; cdr3_aa: CASSLGHNTGELFF; cdr3_nt: TGTGCCAGCAGCTTGGGACACAACACCGGGGAGCTGTTTTTT
v_call: TRBV3-1/TRBV3-2; d_call: NA; j_call: TRBJ2-1; clone_size: few; cdr3_aa: CASSPLGREQFF; cdr3_nt: TGTGCCAGCAGCCCGTTGGGGCGGGAGCAGTTCTTC
v_call: TRBV6-6; d_call: TRBD1; j_call: TRBJ2-1; clone_size: few; cdr3_aa: CASSHRDRIYNEQFF; cdr3_nt: TGTGCCAGCAGCCACCGGGACAGGATTTACAATGAGCAGTTCTTC
v_call: TRBV7-2; d_call: NA; j_call: TRBJ2-3; clone_size: NA; cdr3_aa: CASSQTSSRLAQYF; cdr3_nt: TGTGCCAGCAGCCAGACTAGTTCTCGTTTGGCGCAGTATTTT
v_call: TRBV2; d_call: TRBD1; j_call: TRBJ1-6; clone_size: few; cdr3_aa: CASLRDRGYNSPLHF; cdr3_nt: TGTGCCAGCCTCCGGGACAGGGGGTATAATTCACCCCTCCACTTT
v_call: TRBV6-5; d_call: TRBD1; j_call: TRBJ1-5; clone_size: few; cdr3_aa: CASKGGWGNQPQHF; cdr3_nt: TGTGCCAGCAAAGGGGGCTGGGGCAATCAGCCCCAGCATTTT
v_call: TRBV14; d_call: NA; j_call: TRBJ1-2; clone_size: NA; cdr3_aa: CASSQEGAGPRIF; cdr3_nt: TGTGCCAGCAGCCAGGAAGGGGCAGGACCCCGGATCTTC
v_call: TRBV3-1/TRBV3-2; d_call: NA; j_call: TRBJ1-2; clone_size: NA; cdr3_aa: CASSPPGDPSSYGYTF; cdr3_nt: TGTGCCAGCAGCCCCCCAGGGGACCCCTCCTCCTATGGCTACACCTTC
v_call: TRBV21-1; d_call: NA; j_call: TRBJ2-1; clone_size: once; cdr3_aa: CASSKCASGEHNEQFF; cdr3_nt: TGTGCCAGCAGCAAATGTGCTAGCGGGGAACACAATGAGCAGTTCTTC
v_call: TRBV4-3; d_call: NA; j_call: TRBJ1-1; clone_size: NA; cdr3_aa: CASSQAARISTEAFF; cdr3_nt: TGCGCCAGCAGCCAAGCGGCCAGGATAAGCACTGAAGCTTTCTTT
v_call: TRBV28; d_call: NA; j_call: TRBJ1-2; clone_size: NA; cdr3_aa: CASRVQGDLANYGYTF; cdr3_nt: TGTGCCAGCAGGGTACAGGGCGACCTAGCTAACTATGGCTACACCTTC
v_call: TRBV6-2/TRBV6-3; d_call: NA; j_call: TRBJ2-5; clone_size: NA; cdr3_aa: CASSPGTMGSAETQYF; cdr3_nt: TGTGCCAGCAGTCCCGGGACAATGGGATCCGCCGAGACCCAGTACTTC
v_call: TRBV9; d_call: NA; j_call: TRBJ2-3; clone_size: NA; cdr3_aa: CASSVGLITDTQYF; cdr3_nt: TGTGCCAGCAGCGTCGGACTCATCACAGATACGCAGTATTTT
v_call: TRBV21-1; d_call: NA; j_call: TRBJ1-4; clone_size: NA; cdr3_aa: CASTQGQGAEKLFF; cdr3_nt: TGTGCCAGCACGCAGGGACAGGGGGCAGAAAAACTGTTTTTT
v_call: TRBV5-4; d_call: NA; j_call: TRBJ2-5; clone_size: once; cdr3_aa: CASSLASQETQYF; cdr3_nt: TGTGCCAGCAGCTTGGCCAGCCAAGAGACCCAGTACTTC
v_call: TRBV12-3/TRBV12-4; d_call: TRBD1; j_call: TRBJ2-5; clone_size: NA; cdr3_aa: CASITGVLNF; cdr3_nt: TGTGCCAGCATCACAGGGGTATTGAACTTC
v_call: TRBV4-1; d_call: TRBD2; j_call: TRBJ2-1; clone_size: NA; cdr3_aa: CASTPNLIIAGNGNEQFF; cdr3_nt: TGCGCCAGCACCCCCAACCTCATAATAGCGGGGAACGGCAATGAGCAGTTCTTC
v_call: TRBV9; d_call: NA; j_call: TRBJ1-2; clone_size: NA; cdr3_aa: CASSVGGGAKGGYTF; cdr3_nt: TGTGCCAGCAGCGTAGGTGGAGGGGCTAAGGGGGGCTACACCTTC
v_call: TRBV2; d_call: TRBD2; j_call: TRBJ2-5; clone_size: NA; cdr3_aa: CASSDLAGGRETQYF; cdr3_nt: TGTGCCAGCAGTGATTTAGCGGGGGGCCGGGAGACCCAGTACTTC
v_call: TRBV6-5; d_call: NA; j_call: TRBJ1-2; clone_size: NA; cdr3_aa: CASSLRVPLYGYTF; cdr3_nt: TGTGCCAGCAGTCTCAGGGTCCCCCTCTATGGCTACACCTTC
v_call: TRBV27; d_call: NA; j_call: TRBJ2-5; clone_size: NA; cdr3_aa: CASSYIGGAETQYF; cdr3_nt: TGTGCCAGCAGTTACATAGGGGGTGCGGAGACCCAGTACTTC
v_call: TRBV2; d_call: TRBD1; j_call: TRBJ2-2; clone_size: NA; cdr3_aa: CASSADRGGNTGELFF; cdr3_nt: TGTGCCAGCAGTGCTGACAGGGGGGGAAACACCGGGGAGCTGTTTTTT
v_call: TRBV9; d_call: TRBD1; j_call: TRBJ1-1; clone_size: many; cdr3_aa: CASSPDRDRSNTEAFF; cdr3_nt: TGTGCCAGCAGCCCGGACAGGGATCGGTCGAACACTGAAGCTTTCTTT
v_call: TRBV5-1; d_call: TRBD1; j_call: TRBJ1-4; clone_size: once; cdr3_aa: CASRHLGQVNEKLFF; cdr3_nt: TGCGCCAGCAGACATCTCGGACAGGTTAACGAAAAACTGTTTTTT
v_call: TRBV6-5; d_call: TRBD1; j_call: TRBJ2-7; clone_size: NA; cdr3_aa: CASSRDRRGHEQYF; cdr3_nt: TGTGCCAGCAGTCGGGACAGAAGAGGCCACGAGCAGTACTTC
v_call: TRBV11-1; d_call: NA; j_call: TRBJ2-1; clone_size: NA; cdr3_aa: CASRKVGGGRFF; cdr3_nt: TGTGCCAGCAGAAAGGTGGGGGGTGGTCGGTTCTTC
v_call: TRBV6-2/TRBV6-3; d_call: NA; j_call: TRBJ2-1; clone_size: NA; cdr3_aa: CASSYAGRGYNEQFF; cdr3_nt: TGTGCCAGCAGTTATGCCGGTAGGGGGTACAATGAGCAGTTCTTC
v_call: TRBV7-3; d_call: NA; j_call: TRBJ1-1; clone_size: NA; cdr3_aa: CASSLNPQGLAFF; cdr3_nt: TGTGCCAGCAGCTTAAATCCCCAGGGGTTGGCTTTCTTT